Listed below are T cell receptor beta chains from one sample, sequenced in a study of naive and memory T cell subsets. Each CDR3 protein is one row after TCRdb ran MiXCR on the UMI-ligation and nested PCR reads. The sample consists of 140,000 to 150,000 distinct CDR3 sequences, over 15% of them appearing once. Sequenced: naive CD4+ T cells from blood. These receptor sequences come from a human donor in good health. Both conserved end residues are part of each CDR3. The D gene is left open where the match is weak. Clone size is shown for a subset of rows, as once, few, many or a class of expanded clone.

V gene	clone size	J gene	D gene	CDR3 protein	CDR3 DNA
TRBV12-3/TRBV12-4	.	TRBJ2-5	TRBD1	CASSLARTGGETQYF	TGTGCCAGCAGTTTAGCCCGGACAGGAGGAGAGACCCAGTACTTC
TRBV6-5	many	TRBJ2-7	TRBD1	CASTPGTGSSYEQYF	TGTGCCAGCACCCCCGGGACAGGGTCATCCTACGAGCAGTACTTC
TRBV10-3	few	TRBJ2-3	.	CAISESPFSDTQYF	TGTGCCATCAGTGAGTCCCCATTTTCAGATACGCAGTATTTT
TRBV7-9	.	TRBJ1-1	.	CASSPPGQNMKAFF	TGTGCCAGCAGCCCCCCCGGGCAAAATATGAAAGCTTTCTTT
TRBV30	few	TRBJ2-1	.	CAWSERARTHEQFF	TGTGCCTGGAGTGAAAGGGCCCGGACGCATGAGCAGTTCTTC
TRBV12-3/TRBV12-4	.	TRBJ2-7	TRBD1	CASSVGQGVSYEQYF	TGTGCCAGCAGTGTCGGACAGGGAGTTTCCTACGAGCAGTACTTC
TRBV19	few	TRBJ1-5	TRBD1	CASTPLGQGSNQPQHF	TGTGCCAGTACCCCACTGGGACAGGGGAGCAATCAGCCCCAGCATTTT
TRBV29-1	.	TRBJ1-1	.	CSVEGYTNTEAFF	TGCAGCGTTGAAGGGTACACGAACACTGAAGCTTTCTTT
TRBV19	.	TRBJ1-5	TRBD1	CASSIVSGTDQPQHF	TGTGCCAGTAGTATAGTGAGTGGGACAGATCAGCCCCAGCATTTT
TRBV10-3	many	TRBJ2-6	TRBD2	CAISEFGLAGAYSGANVLTF	TGTGCCATCAGTGAGTTTGGACTAGCGGGAGCCTACTCTGGGGCCAACGTCCTGACTTTC
TRBV6-2/TRBV6-3	.	TRBJ1-5	TRBD1	CASSWDSSNQPQHF	TGTGCCAGCAGTTGGGACAGCAGCAATCAGCCCCAGCATTTT
TRBV25-1	few	TRBJ2-1	.	CASSSLRRYSYNEQFF	TGTGCCAGCAGTTCGTTAAGGAGATACTCCTACAATGAGCAGTTCTTC
TRBV2	.	TRBJ1-5	.	CASTSLNQPQHF	TGTGCCAGCACCTCGCTAAATCAGCCCCAGCATTTT
TRBV7-9	few	TRBJ2-7	TRBD1	CASSLKPIPGQGNYEQYF	TGTGCCAGCAGCTTAAAGCCTATTCCGGGACAGGGTAACTACGAGCAGTACTTC
TRBV28	.	TRBJ1-2	.	CASSIPRGGSGYTF	TGTGCCAGCAGTATACCCCGAGGGGGGTCCGGCTACACCTTC
TRBV27	.	TRBJ2-6	.	CASSPHPGWGGPGANVLTF	TGTGCCAGCAGTCCACACCCAGGATGGGGGGGGCCGGGGGCCAACGTCCTGACTTTC
TRBV7-2	few	TRBJ1-4	.	CASSLAPTATNEKLFF	TGTGCCAGCAGCTTAGCGCCAACAGCAACTAATGAAAAACTGTTTTTT
TRBV27	few	TRBJ1-3	TRBD1	CASSLTGGNSGNTIYF	TGTGCCAGCAGTTTGACAGGGGGAAACTCTGGAAACACCATATATTTT
TRBV29-1	few	TRBJ1-1	TRBD1	CSVEDLRTGPAFF	TGCAGCGTTGAAGATCTTAGGACAGGGCCAGCTTTCTTT
TRBV29-1	.	TRBJ2-2	.	CSVVTSPPGELFF	TGCAGCGTTGTCACGTCACCACCCGGGGAGCTGTTTTTT
TRBV28	.	TRBJ1-1	TRBD1	CASRFARGTNTEAFF	TGTGCCAGCAGGTTCGCCAGGGGGACAAACACTGAAGCTTTCTTT
TRBV20-1	few	TRBJ2-1	TRBD2	CSARTSGNYNEQFF	TGCAGTGCTAGGACTAGCGGGAACTACAATGAGCAGTTCTTC
TRBV12-3/TRBV12-4	few	TRBJ2-4	.	CASRLPGVNIQYF	TGTGCCAGCAGGTTACCGGGGGTAAACATTCAGTACTTC
TRBV7-2	few	TRBJ2-1	.	CASSPTVLQFF	TGTGCCAGCAGCCCGACGGTGCTGCAGTTCTTC
TRBV29-1	.	TRBJ2-3	.	CSVERGSGTDTQYF	TGCAGCGTTGAAAGAGGGAGTGGCACAGATACGCAGTATTTT
TRBV7-2	.	TRBJ2-1	TRBD1	CATTGSSYNEQFF	TGTGCCACGACAGGGAGCTCCTACAATGAGCAGTTCTTC
TRBV5-1	.	TRBJ2-3	TRBD1	CASSAGQGRGDTQYF	TGCGCCAGCAGCGCTGGACAGGGGCGAGGGGATACGCAGTATTTT
TRBV20-1	.	TRBJ2-7	.	CSARVTGTYEQYF	TGCAGTGCTAGAGTTACTGGGACCTACGAGCAGTACTTC
TRBV12-3/TRBV12-4	few	TRBJ2-3	.	CASSSGVTDTQYF	TGTGCCAGCAGTTCAGGGGTCACAGATACGCAGTATTTT
TRBV2	few	TRBJ1-6	.	CASSEALVGNSPLHF	TGTGCCAGCAGTGAAGCGCTAGTCGGTAATTCACCCCTCCACTTT
TRBV5-1	few	TRBJ1-1	TRBD1	CASSLPLTGGRGTEAFF	TGCGCCAGCAGCTTGCCCCTTACAGGGGGACGCGGGACTGAAGCTTTCTTT
TRBV12-3/TRBV12-4	few	TRBJ2-7	TRBD2	CASRPTSGGENGEQYF	TGTGCCAGCAGGCCCACTAGCGGGGGAGAGAACGGCGAGCAGTACTTC
TRBV20-1	few	TRBJ2-1	.	CSASSLREHYEQFF	TGCAGTGCTAGTTCTCTCCGGGAGCACTATGAGCAGTTCTTC
TRBV11-3	.	TRBJ2-2	.	CASRANTGELFF	TGTGCCAGCAGGGCAAACACCGGGGAGCTGTTTTTT
TRBV29-1	few	TRBJ1-1	.	CSVSGVNTEAFF	TGCAGCGTGTCAGGGGTGAACACTGAAGCTTTCTTT
TRBV29-1	many	TRBJ2-1	TRBD2	CSVDPRGGSSYNEQFF	TGCAGCGTTGATCCCCGGGGGGGGAGCTCCTACAATGAGCAGTTCTTC
TRBV29-1	few	TRBJ2-1	TRBD2	CSVEWREAYNEQFF	TGCAGCGTTGAGTGGCGGGAGGCCTACAATGAGCAGTTCTTC
TRBV18	many	TRBJ2-5	.	CASSPYQETQYF	TGTGCCAGCTCACCCTACCAAGAGACCCAGTACTTC
TRBV4-1	many	TRBJ2-3	.	CASSQDGASGDTQYF	TGCGCCAGCAGCCAAGATGGGGCCTCCGGAGATACGCAGTATTTT
TRBV3-1	few	TRBJ1-1	TRBD1	CASSQEETGGRAFF	TGTGCCAGCAGCCAAGAGGAGACAGGGGGCAGAGCTTTCTTT